This note documents a single TCR beta chain sequence. The CDR3 contains 14 residues. Germline lookup yields CDR1 SGHKS and CDR2 YYEKEE (reference sequence). With 6 bases removed from V and 5 bases from J, the gap between germline ends came to 17 bases. These data come from a study of blood T cell repertoires in COVID-19. Overall study: Researchers got acute and convalescent COVID-19 samples from the United States, Italy and Spain.

TCRdb's copy holds only in-frame clones and misses some; the assay was immunoSEQ multiplex PCR. The sample carries some 170,000 clones, approximately 87% recorded once. This clonotype originated in a woman between 70 and 85 years old with COVID-19, enrolled during active disease. Sequencing was done on a sample of peripheral blood. The chain couples TRBV5-5 to TRBJ1-1; D uncertain. CDR3 coding DNA: TGTGCCAGCACCCTCTTCGGGGAAGGGACTGAAGCTTTCTTT. It translates to CASTLFGEGTEAFF.